The present TCR beta chain was sequenced within a study of T cell repertoires in cytomegalovirus infection. Whole-study context: Public TCR beta signatures marked donors with CMV infection and the matching HLA.

MiXCR, applied by TCRdb to the reads, yields one record per CDR3 protein. The sample lists around 320,000 distinct CDR3 sequences, around a tenth occurring once. The study, taken as a whole, reports: CMV carriers with the relevant HLA were identified by cumulative public TCR beta family frequency.

Note on this clonotype: Its specificity is unknown.

The V end lost 2 bases, the J end lost 4 bases, and 14 bases lay between the germline ends. The CDR3 sequence is 15 residues long. CDR1 is MNHEY and CDR2 is SVGEGT in the germline V gene. Sequences were obtained from PBMCs. This chain uses TRBV6-2 or TRBV6-3 with TRBJ1-1; TRBD1 is a possible D gene (6 bases). This TCR came from a human donor in good health (CMV status not recorded). Some clones in this sample may be carry-over from other donors' samples. DNA for the CDR3: TGTGCCAGCAGTTACGGGGGGACAAGGAGCACTGAAGCTTTCTTT. It specifies CASSYGGTRSTEAFF.